This T cell receptor beta chain was captured in a study of identical twins. Trimming removed 5 bases from V and 5 bases from J; junction bases left unmatched: 7. Germline assignment: CDR1 ENHRY and CDR2 SYGVKD. The CDR3 loop spans 14 amino acids. Regarding this clonotype: No antigen is known for it.

The study's findings and limits: Cord blood beta clonotypes that were abundant carried fewer insertions, and memory repertoires showed no such trend.

A template switching step contributed a universal primer site, while unique molecular identifiers were present in the cDNA. MiXCR, applied by TCRdb to the 5' RACE reads, yields one record per CDR3 protein. Of 500,000 or so distinct CDR3 sequences listed, 20% to 25% are singletons. These data were also filed under a second study, of T cells expressing NK-cell markers. That source reports: Researchers got TCR beta repertoires out of sorted CD3+CD56+NKG2C+, CD3+CD56+NKG2C- and CD3+CD56-NKG2C+ T cells. Of eight sequenced donors, seven were HCMV-seropositive and one HCMV-seronegative.

The sequencing sample was made of CD4+ T cells sorted from blood. The receptor was derived from a woman between 18 and 29 years old in good health. V usage is TRBV10-3 and J usage is TRBJ2-7, with TRBD2 matching 9 bases. CDR3 protein: CAISKLTSGDEQYF. The CDR3 DNA follows: TGTGCCATCAGTAAATTGACTAGCGGCGACGAGCAGTACTTC.